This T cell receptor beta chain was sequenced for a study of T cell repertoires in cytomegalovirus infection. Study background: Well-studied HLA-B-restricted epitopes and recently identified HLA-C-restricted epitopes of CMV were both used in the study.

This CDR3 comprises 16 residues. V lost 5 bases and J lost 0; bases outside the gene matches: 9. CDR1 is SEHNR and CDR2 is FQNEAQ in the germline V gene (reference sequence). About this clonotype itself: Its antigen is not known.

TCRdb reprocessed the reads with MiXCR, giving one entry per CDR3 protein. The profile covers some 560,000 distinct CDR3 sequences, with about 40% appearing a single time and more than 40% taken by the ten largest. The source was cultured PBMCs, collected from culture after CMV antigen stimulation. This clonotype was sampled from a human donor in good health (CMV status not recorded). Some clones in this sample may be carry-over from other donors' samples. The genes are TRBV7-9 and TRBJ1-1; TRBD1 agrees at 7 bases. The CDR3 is CASSASGTDLNTEAFF. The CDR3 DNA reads TGTGCCAGCAGCGCCAGCGGGACAGACTTGAACACTGAAGCTTTCTTT. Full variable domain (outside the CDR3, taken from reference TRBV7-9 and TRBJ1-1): DTGVSQNPRHKITKRGQNVTFRCDPISEHNRLYWYRQTLGQGPEFLTYFQNEAQLEKSRLLSDRFSAERPKGSFSTLEIQRTEQGDSAMYLCASSASGTDLNTEAFFGQGTRLTVV.